This TCR beta chain derives from a study of cytomegalovirus exposure and HLA in healthy donors. Worth noting for this clone: Antigen: not known.

Study-level findings and limits: Being productive about 87% or about 30% of the time was typical of most TCR beta V segments in an earlier analysis.

It was with 60 Vbeta and 13 Jbeta primers that the PCR ran. TCRdb keeps only in-frame clones here, not all; method: immunoSEQ multiplex PCR. The sample carries approximately 110,000 clones, approximately 66% recorded once. The ends lost 3 bases at V and 8 bases at J; junction bases unmatched: 6. The length of the CDR3 is 14 residues. Germline CDR1 reads ENHRY; CDR2 reads SYGVKD. The source of this sequence is a man between 35 and 55 years old in good health and CMV-seropositive. Sequencing was carried out using PBMCs. V usage is TRBV10-3 and J usage is TRBJ1-4; TRBD1 agrees at 7 bases. As DNA, the CDR3 is TGTGCCATCAGTGATAGACAGGGTGAGGAAAAACTGTTTTTT. Translation gives CAISDRQGEEKLFF.